These 14 T cell receptor beta chains were sequenced from one sample in a study of OX40 agonist ivuxolimab in advanced cancers. The table came from immunoSEQ multiplex PCR; TCRdb's copy has only in-frame clones and leaves some out. The table records under 50,000 clones, more than 85% of them present only once. Sample: CD4+ or CD8+ T cells sorted from blood, taken in a trial of the OX40 agonist ivuxolimab. Source of these receptors: an adult with an advanced solid tumor such as melanoma, head and neck, liver or kidney cancer.

This chain joins TRBV7-9 and TRBJ2-5; a possible D gene is TRBD1 (5 bases). With the DNA end fitting TRBJ2-7 better, the J assignment may be wrong. Germline lookup yields CDR1 SEHNR and CDR2 FQNEAQ (reference sequence). The CDR3 runs 13 residues. CDR3 sequence: CASSATVSYEQYF. As DNA, the CDR3 is TGTGCCAGCAGCGCGACAGTCTCCTACGAGCAGTACTTC.

The sample holds one count of this clone. This chain joins TRBV9 and TRBJ2-7; D possibly matches TRBD1 or TRBD2 (7 bases each). CDR1 is SGDLS and CDR2 is YYNGEE in the germline V gene. CDR3 length: 15 amino acids. The V gene lost 0 bases and the J gene lost 5 bases, with 15 bases spanning the gap. CDR3 bases: TGTGCCAGCAGCGTAGGTCCCAGGGGGGGGAACGAGCAGTACTTC. Translation: CASSVGPRGGNEQYF.

The rearrangement joins TRBV21-1 to TRBJ1-4. TRBV21-1 is labeled a pseudogene. The CDR3 has 15 residues. CDR3 DNA sequence: TGTGCCAGCAGCAAACCGAAGGGATACTTGGAAAAACTGTTTTTT. Its translation is CASSKPKGYLEKLFF.

The chain has TRBV10-2 and TRBJ2-2; D ambiguous. The V gene lost 6 bases and the J gene lost 6 bases, with 11 bases spanning the gap. CDR1 WSHSY and CDR2 SAAADI come from the germline V gene. The CDR3 loop spans 13 amino acids. CDR3 amino acids: CASSGPGAGELFF. The CDR3 bases are TGCGCCAGCAGCGGACCTGGTGCCGGGGAGCTGTTTTTT.

This clone showed up just once. This chain links TRBV6-1 with TRBJ1-2; D uncertain. The germline V and J ends were trimmed by 0 bases and 5 bases, with 19 bases remaining between them. Germline V gives CDR1 MNHNS, CDR2 SASEGT. The CDR3 sequence is 17 residues long. The CDR3 is CASSEAGTLFPFYGYTF. CDR3 nucleotides: TGTGCCAGCAGTGAAGCGGGAACCCTCTTTCCCTTTTATGGCTACACCTTC.

This chain connects TRBV7-9 to TRBJ1-5; no reliable D call. From germline, CDR1 is SEHNR and CDR2 FQNEAQ (reference sequence). V was shortened by 1 base and J by 7 bases, with 5 bases between the two germline ends. CDR3 length: 12 amino acids. Written as DNA, the CDR3 is TGTGCCAGCAGCTTAGGAGGGCAGCCCCAGCATTTT. It specifies CASSLGGQPQHF.

The table lists this clone with a few counts. This specimen includes other DNA sequences encoding the same CDR3. This chain links TRBV11-2 with TRBJ2-5; D not resolved. The ends were cut back, 3 bases at V and 2 bases at J, with 7 bases in the middle. This CDR3 is built from 13 residues. Germline V lookup: CDR1 SGHAT, CDR2 FQNNGV. CDR3 bases: TGTGCCAGCAGCTTGGGTCTTCAAGAGACCCAGTACTTC. Encoded protein: CASSLGLQETQYF. The entire variable domain, with the rest obtained from reference TRBV11-2 and TRBJ2-5, is as follows: EAGVAQSPRYKIIEKRQSVAFWCNPISGHATLYWYQQILGQGPKLLIQFQNNGVVDDSQLPKDRFSAERLKGVDSTLKIQPAKLEDSAVYLCASSLGLQETQYFGPGTRLLVL.

The rearrangement links TRBV4-3 to TRBJ2-7, with TRBD2 matching over 10 bases. The ends lost 1 base at V and 2 bases at J; junction bases unmatched: 2. There are 15 residues in the CDR3. The germline gives CDR1 LGHNA, CDR2 YSLEER. The DNA of the CDR3 is TGCGCCAGCAGCCAAGCTACTAGCGGGGCCTACGAGCAGTACTTC. Its translation is CASSQATSGAYEQYF.

In its sample, this clone was seen once. The chain uses TRBV7-3 and TRBJ2-1; no reliable D call. V lost 0 bases and J lost 8, with 8 bases in between. The V gene's germline CDR1 is SGHTA and CDR2 FQGTGA. This CDR3 is built from 13 residues. The CDR3 here is CASSLTGFDEQFF. For the CDR3, the DNA is TGTGCCAGCAGCTTAACAGGGTTTGATGAGCAGTTCTTC.

The chain recombines TRBV10-3 with TRBJ2-7, with 9 bases aligning to TRBD2. The CDR3 runs to 16 residues. Germline V CDR1 and CDR2: ENHRY, SYGVKD. Trimming removed 5 bases from V and 3 bases from J; junction bases left unmatched: 11. CDR3 loop: CAISHRLAELGYEQYF. CDR3 bases: TGTGCCATCAGTCACCGACTAGCGGAGCTCGGCTACGAGCAGTACTTC.

J is TRBJ2-7 and V is TRBV19; 7 nucleotides align to TRBD1. The junction had 2 bases not matched to a gene; V was cut back by 3 bases and J by 3 bases. The germline CDR1 and CDR2 sequences are LNHDA and SQIVND (reference sequence). This CDR3 contains 13 residues. The chain's CDR3 is CASSMAGGYEQYF. The CDR3 region has the DNA TGTGCCAGTAGTATGGCAGGGGGCTACGAGCAGTACTTC.

The chain recombines TRBV5-1 with TRBJ2-1, with 7 bases that match TRBD2. The junction had 26 bases not matched to a gene; V was cut back by 4 bases and J by 1 base. Germline V CDR1 and CDR2: SGHRS, YFSETQ. This CDR3 is built from 22 residues. The CDR3 DNA sequence: TGCGCCAGCAGCGTGCTACGGGGCGGGGGTGTTGCCCTTCCAGCTTCCTACAATGAGCAGTTCTTC. It codes for CASSVLRGGGVALPASYNEQFF.

The CDR3 here is CASRTEGQPQHF. The DNA for the CDR3 is TGTGCCAGTAGGACTGAAGGTCAGCCCCAGCATTTT. This rearrangement joins TRBV19 to TRBJ1-5, with unresolved D. This CDR3 spans 12 amino acids. The V gene's germline CDR1 is LNHDA and CDR2 SQIVND (reference sequence). V was pared by 6 bases and J by 6 bases, with 9 bases between.

The V and J genes are TRBV5-4 and TRBJ2-2, with 7 bases identical to TRBD1. The V and J ends lost 4 bases and 7 bases, in that order; junction bases with no gene match: 16. The CDR3 runs 17 residues. The V gene's germline CDR1 is SGHNT and CDR2 YYREEE (reference sequence). Written as DNA, the CDR3 is TGTGCCAGCAGCGCCGGGACAGAGGTTGTCCGGATCGGGGAGCTGTTTTTT. This translates into CASSAGTEVVRIGELFF. The variable domain in full, with the rest retrieved from reference TRBV5-4 and TRBJ2-2, is ETGVTQSPTHLIKTRGQQVTLRCSSQSGHNTVSWYQQALGQGPQFIFQYYREEENGRGNFPPRFSGLQFPNYSSELNVNALELDDSALYLCASSAGTEVVRIGELFFGEGSRLTVL.